This paragraph covers one TCR beta chain sequence. Authors' methods: Cell counts per sample came from amplifying reference gene primers. Produced via immunoSEQ multiplex PCR; TCRdb's table is partial and in-frame only. The DNA gave D and trimming, while V, J and clone size come from that table. The sample consists of approximately 100,000 clones, approximately 87% of them appearing once. This CDR3 has 15 residues. Deletions cut 2 bases from V and 12 bases from J, with 19 bases between. CDR1 and CDR2 (germline): MNHNS, SASEGT. This sample stems from a study of blood T cell repertoires in COVID-19. As for the study in general: COVID-19 samples, acute and convalescent, were from the United States, Italy and Spain. The cDNA or gDNA used as material had been derived from T cells, B-cell-depleted T cells, or PBMCs.

J is TRBJ1-4 and V is TRBV6-1; D unclear. The sample consisted of peripheral blood. The receptor comes from an older woman with acute or convalescent COVID-19. This chain's CDR3 is CASSETGAVMKELFF. In DNA form, the CDR3 reads TGTGCCAGCAGTGAAACGGGAGCTGTAATGAAAGAACTGTTTTTT.